A few counts support the clone carrying this T cell receptor (beta chain). Antigen: not known. Isolated RNA was reverse transcribed in full, so expressed TCRB transcripts were sequenced. Using immunoSEQ multiplex PCR, the repertoire was profiled, and TCRdb retains in-frame clones only, with some absent. The data show about 660,000 clones, with more than 12% seen just once and 0.03% to 0.045% held by the top ten. The data belong to a study of beta chain features in type 1 diabetes. Whole-study results and caveats: Across all four CD4+ subsets, people with type 1 diabetes showed modestly shorter TCRB CDR3s.

Germline V lookup: CDR1 GTSNPN, CDR2 SVGIG (reference sequence). This CDR3 is built from 12 residues. V gave up 0 bases and J gave up 8 bases, with 10 bases separating them. The sample was naive CD4+ T cells from blood. V is TRBV30 and J is TRBJ1-2, with a weak D call TRBD1 (5 bases). The TCR originated in a man aged 18 to 29 with type 1 diabetes. CDR3 sequence reads: CAWSVRGRGYTF. The DNA for the CDR3 is TGTGCCTGGAGTGTACGGGGCCGCGGCTACACCTTC.